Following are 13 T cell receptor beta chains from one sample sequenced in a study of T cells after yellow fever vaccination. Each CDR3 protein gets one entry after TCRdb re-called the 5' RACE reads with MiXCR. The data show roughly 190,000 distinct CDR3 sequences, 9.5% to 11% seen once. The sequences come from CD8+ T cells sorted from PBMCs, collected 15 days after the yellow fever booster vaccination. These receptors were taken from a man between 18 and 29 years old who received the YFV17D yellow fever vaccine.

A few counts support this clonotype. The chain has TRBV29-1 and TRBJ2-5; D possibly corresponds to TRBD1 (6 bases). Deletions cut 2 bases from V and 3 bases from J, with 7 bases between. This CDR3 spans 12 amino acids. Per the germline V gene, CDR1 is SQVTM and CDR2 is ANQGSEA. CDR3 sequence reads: CSVENREETQYF. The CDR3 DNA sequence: TGCAGCGTTGAAAACAGGGAAGAGACCCAGTACTTC.

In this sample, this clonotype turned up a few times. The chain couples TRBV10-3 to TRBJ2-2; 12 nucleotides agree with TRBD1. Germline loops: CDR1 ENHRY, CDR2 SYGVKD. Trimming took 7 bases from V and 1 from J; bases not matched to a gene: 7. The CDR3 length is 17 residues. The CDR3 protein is CAIKGTGGSGNTGELFF. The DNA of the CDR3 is TGTGCCATCAAAGGGACAGGGGGCTCGGGGAACACCGGGGAGCTGTTTTTT.

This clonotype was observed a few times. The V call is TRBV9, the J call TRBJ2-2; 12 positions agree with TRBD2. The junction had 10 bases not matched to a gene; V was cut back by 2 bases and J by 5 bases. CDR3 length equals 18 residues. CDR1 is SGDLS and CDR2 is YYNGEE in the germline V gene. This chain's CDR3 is CASSVLTSGGHETGELFF. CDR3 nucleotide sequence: TGTGCCAGCAGCGTCCTGACTAGCGGGGGACACGAAACCGGGGAGCTGTTTTTT.

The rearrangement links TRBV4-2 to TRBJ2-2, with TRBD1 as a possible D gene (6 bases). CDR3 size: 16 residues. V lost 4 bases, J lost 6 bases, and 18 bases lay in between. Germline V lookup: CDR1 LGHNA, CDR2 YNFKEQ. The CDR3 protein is CASSRSGAAGAGELFF. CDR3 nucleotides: TGTGCCAGCAGCCGCTCTGGGGCGGCAGGGGCCGGGGAGCTGTTTTTT.

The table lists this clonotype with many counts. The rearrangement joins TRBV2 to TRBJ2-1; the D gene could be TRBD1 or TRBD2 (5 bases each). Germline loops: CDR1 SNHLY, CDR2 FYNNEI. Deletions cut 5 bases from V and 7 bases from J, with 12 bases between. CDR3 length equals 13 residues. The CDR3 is CASSHPEGNEQFF. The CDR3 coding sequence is TGTGCCAGCAGTCATCCCGAGGGGAATGAGCAGTTCTTC.

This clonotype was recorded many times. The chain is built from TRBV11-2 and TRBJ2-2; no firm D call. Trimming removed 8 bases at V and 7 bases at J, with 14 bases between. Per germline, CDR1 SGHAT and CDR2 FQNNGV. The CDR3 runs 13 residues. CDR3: CASRTWRGGELFF. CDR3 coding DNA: TGTGCCAGCCGCACGTGGCGCGGCGGGGAGCTGTTTTTT.

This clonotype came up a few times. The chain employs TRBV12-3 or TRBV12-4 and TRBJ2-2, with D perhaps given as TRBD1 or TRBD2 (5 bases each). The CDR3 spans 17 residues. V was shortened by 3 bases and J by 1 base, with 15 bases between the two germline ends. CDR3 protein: CASSLTSGTENTGELFF. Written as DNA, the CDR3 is TGTGCCAGCAGTTTGACCTCCGGGACCGAGAACACCGGGGAGCTGTTTTTT.

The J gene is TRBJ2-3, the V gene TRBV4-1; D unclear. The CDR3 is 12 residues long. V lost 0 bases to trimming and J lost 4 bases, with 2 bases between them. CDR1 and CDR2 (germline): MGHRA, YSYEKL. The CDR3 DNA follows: TGCGCCAGCAGCCAAGAACCAGATACGCAGTATTTT. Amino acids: CASSQEPDTQYF.

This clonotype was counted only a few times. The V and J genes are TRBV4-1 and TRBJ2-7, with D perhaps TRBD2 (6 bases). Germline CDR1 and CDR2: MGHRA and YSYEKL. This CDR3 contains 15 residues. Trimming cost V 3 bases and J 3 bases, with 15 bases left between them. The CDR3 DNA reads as TGCGCCAGCAGCCAGACCCCCGGGAGATACTACGAGCAGTACTTC. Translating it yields CASSQTPGRYYEQYF.

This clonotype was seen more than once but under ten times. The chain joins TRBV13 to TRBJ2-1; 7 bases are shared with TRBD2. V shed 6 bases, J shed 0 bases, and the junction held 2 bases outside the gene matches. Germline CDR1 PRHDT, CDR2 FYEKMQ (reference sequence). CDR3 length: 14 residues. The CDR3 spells CASRSGDSYNEQFF. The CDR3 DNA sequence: TGTGCCAGCAGAAGCGGGGACTCCTACAATGAGCAGTTCTTC.

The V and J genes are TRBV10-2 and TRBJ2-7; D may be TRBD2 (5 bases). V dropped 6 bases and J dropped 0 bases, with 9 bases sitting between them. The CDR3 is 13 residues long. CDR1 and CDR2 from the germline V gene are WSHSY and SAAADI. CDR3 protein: CASSGLSSYEQYF. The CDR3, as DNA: TGCGCCAGCAGCGGACTTAGCTCCTACGAGCAGTACTTC.

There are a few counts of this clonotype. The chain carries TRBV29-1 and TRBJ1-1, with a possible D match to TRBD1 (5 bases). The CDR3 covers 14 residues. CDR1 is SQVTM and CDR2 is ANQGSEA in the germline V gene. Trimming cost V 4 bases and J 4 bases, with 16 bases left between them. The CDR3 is CSVVAGGVSTEAFF. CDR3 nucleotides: TGCAGCGTTGTCGCTGGGGGGGTCAGCACTGAAGCTTTCTTT.

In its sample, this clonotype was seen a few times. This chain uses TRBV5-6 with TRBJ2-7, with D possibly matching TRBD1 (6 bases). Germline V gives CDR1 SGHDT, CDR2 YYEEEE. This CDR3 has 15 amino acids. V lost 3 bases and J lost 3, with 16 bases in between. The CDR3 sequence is CASSSDPGHLYEQYF. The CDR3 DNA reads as TGTGCCAGCAGCTCAGACCCGGGACACCTCTACGAGCAGTACTTC.